This TCR beta chain was sequenced during a study of T-cell memory formation after mild COVID-19. Germline V gene lookup returns CDR1 KGHSH and CDR2 LQKENI. V gave up 2 bases and J gave up 8 bases, with 15 bases separating them. The CDR3 runs 15 residues. Via MiXCR, TCRdb re-called the 5' RACE reads, giving one row per CDR3 protein. Among roughly 610,000 distinct CDR3 sequences listed, 17% were seen once. This TCR was sampled from an adult woman who had mild COVID-19 (a few samples of this study predate the infection). Cell type and time point are not known. This rearrangement joins TRBV18 to TRBJ2-2, with D unclear. Sequencing used PBMCs or a T cell subset sorted from them (not recorded which). CDR3 in amino acids: CASSPTERAAGELFF. In nucleotides, the CDR3 is TGTGCCAGCTCACCAACCGAACGGGCAGCGGGGGAGCTGTTTTTT.